This T cell receptor (beta chain) was sequenced in a study of T-cell memory formation after mild COVID-19. V was cut by 0 bases and J by 1 base, with 14 bases left in between. The CDR3 loop spans 17 amino acids. Germline V gives CDR1 KGHDR, CDR2 SFDVKD. About this clonotype: Antigen specificity is unknown.

Regarding the study as a whole: Contracting CD4+ clones were located mainly in CM and EM, and CD8+ clones in EMRA. Pre-infection memory carried some responding clones, suggesting that cross-reactive memory joined.

Constant-segment primers served in 5'RACE that generated TCR alpha and TCR beta cDNA libraries bearing sample barcodes and UMIs. One entry per CDR3 protein results from TCRdb running MiXCR on the 5' RACE reads. The sample records approximately 440,000 distinct CDR3 sequences, about 20% being singletons. The sequence was obtained from an adult woman who had mild COVID-19 (a few samples of this study predate the infection). Cell type and time point are not known. Input material: PBMCs or a T cell subset sorted from them (not recorded which). The V gene is TRBV24-1, the J gene TRBJ1-1, with D unclear. The CDR3 here is CATSDLSPTLSNTEAFF. The CDR3 DNA follows: TGTGCCACCAGTGATTTGTCCCCCACCCTTTCGAACACTGAAGCTTTCTTT.